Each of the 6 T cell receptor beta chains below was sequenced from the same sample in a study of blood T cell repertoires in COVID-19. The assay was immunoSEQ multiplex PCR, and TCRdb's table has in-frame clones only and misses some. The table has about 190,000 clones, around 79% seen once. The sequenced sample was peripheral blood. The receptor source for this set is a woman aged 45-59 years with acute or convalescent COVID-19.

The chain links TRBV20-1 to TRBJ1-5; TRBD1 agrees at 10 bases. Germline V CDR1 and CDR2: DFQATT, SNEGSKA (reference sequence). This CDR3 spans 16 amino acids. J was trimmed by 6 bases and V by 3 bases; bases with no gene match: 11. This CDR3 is CSASRPTGGYSQPQHF. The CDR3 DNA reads TGCAGTGCTAGTCGCCCGACAGGGGGCTACAGTCAGCCCCAGCATTTT.

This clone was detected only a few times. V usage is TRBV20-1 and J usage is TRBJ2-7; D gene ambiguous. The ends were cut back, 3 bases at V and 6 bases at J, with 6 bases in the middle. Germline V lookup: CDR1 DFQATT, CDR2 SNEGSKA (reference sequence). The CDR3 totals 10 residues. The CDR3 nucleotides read TGCAGTGCTAGCGTCCCCGAGCAGTACTTC. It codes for CSASVPEQYF.

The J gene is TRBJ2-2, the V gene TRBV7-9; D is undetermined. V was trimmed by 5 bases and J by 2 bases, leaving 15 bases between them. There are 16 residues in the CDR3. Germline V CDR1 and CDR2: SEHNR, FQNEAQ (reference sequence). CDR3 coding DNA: TGTGCCAGCAGCACCTCGGGTCGATTAAACACCGGGGAGCTGTTTTTT. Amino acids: CASSTSGRLNTGELFF.

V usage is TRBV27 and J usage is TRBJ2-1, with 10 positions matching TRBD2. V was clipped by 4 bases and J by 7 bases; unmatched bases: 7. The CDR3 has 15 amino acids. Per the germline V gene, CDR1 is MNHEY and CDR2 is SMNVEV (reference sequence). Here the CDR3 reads CASSSASGSRNEQFF. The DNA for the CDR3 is TGTGCCAGCAGTTCAGCTAGCGGGAGTAGGAATGAGCAGTTCTTC.

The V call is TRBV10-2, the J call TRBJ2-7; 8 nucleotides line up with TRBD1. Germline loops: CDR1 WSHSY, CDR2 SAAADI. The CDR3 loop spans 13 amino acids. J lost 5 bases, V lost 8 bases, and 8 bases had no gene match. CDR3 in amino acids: CASLRTGTHEQYF. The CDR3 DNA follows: TGCGCCAGCCTCCGGACAGGGACTCACGAGCAGTACTTC.

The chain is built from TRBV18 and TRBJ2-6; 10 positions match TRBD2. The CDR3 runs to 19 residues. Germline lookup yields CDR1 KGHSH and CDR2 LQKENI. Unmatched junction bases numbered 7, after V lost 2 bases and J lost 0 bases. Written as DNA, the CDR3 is TGTGCCAGCTCACCATCCACTAGCGGGGTTAGCTCTGGGGCCAACGTCCTGACTTTC. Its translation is CASSPSTSGVSSGANVLTF.